Below are 14 T cell receptor beta chains sequenced from a single sample in a study of response to subunit inactivated influenza vaccine. One entry per CDR3 protein results from TCRdb running MiXCR on the RT-PCR reads. The data contain some 480,000 distinct CDR3 sequences, 10% to 11% of them singletons. The material sequenced was PBMCs from blood, taken roughly 45 days after vaccination. The receptor source for this set is a man aged 50 or older who received an inactivated influenza vaccine.

This clonotype was counted between two and nine times. J is TRBJ2-7 and V is TRBV7-6, with D unclear. Between the trimmed V and J ends, which lost 5 bases and 6 bases, there was a span of 14 bases. The CDR3 loop spans 13 amino acids. Germline lookup yields CDR1 SGHVS and CDR2 FNYEAQ. CDR3 nucleotide sequence: TGTGCCAGCAGCCTAAATACGGGCCGCGAGCAGTACTTC. Its protein product is CASSLNTGREQYF.

This clonotype showed up just a few times. The V gene is TRBV24-1, the J gene TRBJ2-5; possible D gene TRBD2, 5 bases. V was trimmed by 3 bases and J by 5 bases, leaving 21 bases between them. Germline CDR1 and CDR2: KGHDR and SFDVKD. CDR3 length equals 17 residues. As DNA, the CDR3 is TGTGCCACCAGTGATACACCGACTACAGATATCCGGGAGACCCAGTACTTC. Its translation: CATSDTPTTDIRETQYF.

There are a few counts of this clonotype. The V and J genes are TRBV5-1 and TRBJ1-4, with 7 bases fitting TRBD1. Germline V gene data show CDR1 as SGHRS and CDR2 as YFSETQ. This CDR3 region has 18 residues. Losses at the gene ends were 0 bases for V and 0 bases for J; bases not matched to a gene: 8. CDR3 sequence reads: CASSLGKGQSATNEKLFF. CDR3 coding DNA: TGCGCCAGCAGCTTGGGGAAGGGACAGAGCGCAACTAATGAAAAACTGTTTTTT.

The genes are TRBV7-9 and TRBJ1-4, with a possible D match to TRBD1 (5 bases). The V gene lost 4 bases and the J gene lost 6 bases, with 15 bases spanning the gap. CDR3 length equals 15 residues. Germline CDR1 is SEHNR and CDR2 is FQNEAQ (reference sequence). CDR3 protein: CASSSRGPDYEKLFF. CDR3 DNA sequence: TGTGCCAGCAGCTCCCGGGGACCGGACTATGAAAAACTGTTTTTT.

Ten or more counts support this clonotype. The V and J genes are TRBV7-9 and TRBJ2-7, with D unresolved. There are 12 residues in the CDR3. V was shortened by 5 bases and J by 2 bases, with 7 bases between the two germline ends. CDR1 is SEHNR and CDR2 is FQNEAQ in the germline V gene (reference sequence). The CDR3 spells CASSPMAYEQYF. CDR3 DNA sequence: TGTGCCAGCAGCCCCATGGCCTACGAGCAGTACTTC.

This clonotype was seen many times. The chain carries TRBV6-2 or TRBV6-3 and TRBJ1-5; D ambiguous. The ends were cut back, 7 bases at V and 6 bases at J, with 13 bases in the middle. Germline CDR1 reads MNHEY; CDR2 reads SVGEGT. CDR3 length: 13 residues. The CDR3 spells CASTTRDGQPQHF. The CDR3 nucleotides read TGTGCCAGCACAACCCGAGACGGTCAGCCCCAGCATTTT.

This clonotype was seen a handful of times. The chain carries TRBV20-1 and TRBJ2-5; 9 nucleotides align to TRBD1. V shed 6 bases and J 4 bases; nucleotides not matched to a gene: 9. This CDR3 has 14 residues. Germline V gives CDR1 DFQATT, CDR2 SNEGSKA (reference sequence). CDR3 bases: TGCAGTGCCCGACCGGGGACAGGGCTAGAGACCCAGTACTTC. As protein: CSARPGTGLETQYF.

This clonotype was observed at least ten times. DNA for the CDR3: TGCAGTGCGTCGACTAGCGGGAGGGCCCGGTTTTTGGATGAGCAGTTCTTC. Translated: CSASTSGRARFLDEQFF. The V call is TRBV20-1, the J call TRBJ2-1, with 14 nucleotides matching TRBD2. Germline-derived CDR1 and CDR2 are DFQATT and SNEGSKA (reference sequence). This CDR3 spans 17 amino acids. Unmatched junction bases numbered 15, after V lost 6 bases and J lost 8 bases.

There are a few counts of this clonotype. V is TRBV4-3 and J is TRBJ2-1; 14 nucleotides line up with TRBD2. The germline gives CDR1 LGHNA, CDR2 YSLEER. CDR3 length equals 17 residues. With V trimmed by 0 bases and J by 8 bases, 6 bases remained unmatched. The CDR3 sequence is CASSQERGTSGGYEQFF. The CDR3 nucleotides read TGCGCCAGCAGCCAAGAAAGGGGGACTAGCGGGGGCTATGAGCAGTTCTTC.

This clonotype was detected only a few times. The chain couples TRBV7-2 to TRBJ1-5; 7 bases agree with TRBD1. Germline CDR1 reads SGHTA; CDR2 reads FQGNSA. The CDR3 loop spans 15 amino acids. J lost 0 bases, V lost 4 bases, and 3 bases had no gene match. The CDR3 sequence is CASSSTGHSNQPQHF. Here the CDR3 DNA reads TGTGCCAGCAGCTCGACAGGGCATAGCAATCAGCCCCAGCATTTT.

In this sample, this clonotype turned up many times. The J gene is TRBJ2-4, the V gene TRBV6-6; D is unresolved. Germline-derived CDR1 and CDR2 are MNHNY and SVGAGI (reference sequence). Trimming shortened V by 1 base and J by 0 bases, and 10 bases separated the two germline ends. The CDR3 is made up of 16 amino acids. CDR3 nucleotide sequence: TGTGCCAGCAGTTACTGGTCAGGCCTAGCCAAAAACATTCAGTACTTC. Translating gives CASSYWSGLAKNIQYF.

The chain links TRBV20-1 to TRBJ2-3, with D possibly TRBD2 on 5 matching bases. This CDR3 contains 13 residues. Germline assignment: CDR1 DFQATT and CDR2 SNEGSKA (reference sequence). Trimming took 7 bases from V and 3 from J, leaving 14 bases between them. CDR3 loop: CSEVSGKTDTQYF. In DNA, the CDR3 is TGCAGTGAGGTGAGCGGTAAAACAGATACGCAGTATTTT.

This clonotype has more than one count but fewer than ten. The chain uses TRBV4-3 and TRBJ2-3, with 10 bases that match TRBD2. V lost 1 base and J lost 5; bases outside the gene matches: 9. In germline, CDR1 is LGHNA, CDR2 YSLEER. The CDR3 covers 17 residues. The CDR3 loop reads CASSQGGASGGQDTQYF. The CDR3 region has the DNA TGCGCCAGCAGCCAAGGGGGTGCTAGCGGGGGCCAAGATACGCAGTATTTT.

In its sample, this clonotype was seen a few times. CDR3 nucleotide sequence: TGCAGCGTTGCTGGGGGCGCTTATGGCTACACCTTC. Protein: CSVAGGAYGYTF. V is TRBV29-1 and J is TRBJ1-2; a weak D match, TRBD1 (6 bases). This CDR3 region has 12 residues. The germline CDR1 and CDR2 sequences are SQVTM and ANQGSEA. V was shortened by 4 bases and J by 5 bases, with 11 bases between the two germline ends.